The source of this T cell receptor beta chain is a study of vaccination and CD4 T cells after COVID-19. Overall study: Cells were stimulated with overlapping spike peptide pools from SARS-CoV-2, HCoV-NL63, HCoV-OC43 and HCoV-229E.

Treatment of the sample: approximately nine-day PBMC culture with coronavirus spike peptide pools or control peptides (ViraFEST assay). With peptide pools, ViraFEST first expanded antigen-specific T cells and afterwards sequenced their TCRs. In this cohort, PCR tests turned positive between March and December 2020, predating US Alpha, Beta and Delta variants. From the approximately 10-day cultures, CD4+ T cells were isolated by negative selection. By its share, this clonotype is medium-sized (0.01 to 0.1%). Its antigen is as yet unknown. The CDR3 sequence is 13 residues long. Trimming took off 1 base at V and 5 bases at J, with 9 bases between the two ends. CDR1 DFQATT and CDR2 SNEGSKA come from the germline V gene (reference sequence). With the Oncomine TCR Beta short-read assay, DNA from cultured CD4+ T cells was sequenced. Each CDR3 protein gets one entry after TCRdb re-called the PCR reads with MiXCR. The table lists some 10,000 distinct CDR3 sequences, 30% to 35% of them singletons.

The chain is built from TRBV20-1 and TRBJ1-5; D gene uncertain. The clonotype was recovered from a human donor who had recovered from COVID-19. Sample: CD4+ T cells from blood, cultured in vitro, taken after SARS-CoV-2 vaccination. The CDR3 is CSARVGLDQPQHF. CDR3 DNA: TGCAGTGCTAGAGTAGGTCTGGATCAGCCCCAGCATTTT.